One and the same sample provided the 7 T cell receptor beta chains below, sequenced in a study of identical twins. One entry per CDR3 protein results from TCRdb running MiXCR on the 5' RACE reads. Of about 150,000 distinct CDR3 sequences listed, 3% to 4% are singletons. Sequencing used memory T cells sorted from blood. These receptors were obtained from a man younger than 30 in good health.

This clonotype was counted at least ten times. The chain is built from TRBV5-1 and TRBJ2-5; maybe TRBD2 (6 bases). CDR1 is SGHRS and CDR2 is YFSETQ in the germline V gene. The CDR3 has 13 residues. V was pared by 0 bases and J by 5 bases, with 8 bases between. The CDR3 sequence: CASSLEGRETQYF. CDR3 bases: TGCGCCAGCAGCTTGGAAGGGAGGGAGACCCAGTACTTC.

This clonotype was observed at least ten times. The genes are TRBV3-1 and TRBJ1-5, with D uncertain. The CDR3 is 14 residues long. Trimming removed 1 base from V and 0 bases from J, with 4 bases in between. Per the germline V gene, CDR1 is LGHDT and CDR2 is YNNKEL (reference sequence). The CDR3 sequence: CASSQGHSNQPQHF. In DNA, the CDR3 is TGTGCCAGCAGCCAAGGGCATAGCAATCAGCCCCAGCATTTT.

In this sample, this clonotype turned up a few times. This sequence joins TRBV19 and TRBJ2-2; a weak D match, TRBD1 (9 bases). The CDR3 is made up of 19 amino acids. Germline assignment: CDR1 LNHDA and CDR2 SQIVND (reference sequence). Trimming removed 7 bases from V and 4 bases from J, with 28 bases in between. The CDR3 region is CASNLFGTGRTSITGELFF. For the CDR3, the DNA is TGTGCCAGTAATCTATTCGGGACAGGGAGGACTAGCATCACCGGGGAGCTGTTTTTT.

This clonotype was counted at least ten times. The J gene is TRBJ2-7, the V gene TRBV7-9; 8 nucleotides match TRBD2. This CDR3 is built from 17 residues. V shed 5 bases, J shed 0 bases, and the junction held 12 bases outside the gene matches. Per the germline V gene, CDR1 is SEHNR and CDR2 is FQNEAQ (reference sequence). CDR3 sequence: CASSARWGSGSSYEQYV. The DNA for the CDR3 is TGTGCCAGCAGCGCCCGGTGGGGGAGCGGGAGCTCCTACGAGCAGTACGTC.

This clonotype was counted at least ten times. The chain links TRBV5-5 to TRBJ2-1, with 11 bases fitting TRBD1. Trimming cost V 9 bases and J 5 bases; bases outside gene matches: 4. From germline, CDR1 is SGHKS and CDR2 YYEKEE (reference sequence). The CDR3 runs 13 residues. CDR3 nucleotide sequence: TGTGCCAACGGACAGGGGGCCCACAATGAGCAGTTCTTC. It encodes CANGQGAHNEQFF. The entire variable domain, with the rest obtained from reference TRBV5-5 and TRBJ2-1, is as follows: DAGVTQSPTHLIKTRGQQVTLRCSPISGHKSVSWYQQVLGQGPQFIFQYYEKEERGRGNFPDRFSARQFPNYSSELNVNALLLGDSALYLCANGQGAHNEQFFGPGTRLTVL.

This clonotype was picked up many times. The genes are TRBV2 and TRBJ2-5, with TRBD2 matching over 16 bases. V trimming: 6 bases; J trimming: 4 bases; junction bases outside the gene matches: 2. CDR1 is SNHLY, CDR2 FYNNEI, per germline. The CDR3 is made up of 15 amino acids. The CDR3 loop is CASRGLAGGRETQYF. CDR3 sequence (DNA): TGTGCCAGCAGGGGACTAGCGGGAGGGAGAGAGACCCAGTACTTC. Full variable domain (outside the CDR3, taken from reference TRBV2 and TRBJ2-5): EPEVTQTPSHQVTQMGQEVILRCVPISNHLYFYWYRQILGQKVEFLVSFYNNEISEKSEIFDDQFSVERPDGSNFTLKIRSTKLEDSAMYFCASRGLAGGRETQYFGPGTRLLVL.

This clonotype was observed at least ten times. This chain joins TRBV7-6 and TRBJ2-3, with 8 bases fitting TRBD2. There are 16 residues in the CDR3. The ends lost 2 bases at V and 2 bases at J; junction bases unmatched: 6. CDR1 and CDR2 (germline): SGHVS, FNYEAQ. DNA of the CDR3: TGTGCCAGCAGCTTAACGGGAGGGGCTTCCACAGATACGCAGTATTTT. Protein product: CASSLTGGASTDTQYF.